The 17 T cell receptor beta chains below were found in one sample sequenced in a study of cytomegalovirus exposure and HLA in healthy donors. The PCR had 60 Vbeta and 13 Jbeta primers. Sequenced by immunoSEQ multiplex PCR; TCRdb stores in-frame clones only, minus some. The sample shows approximately 170,000 clones, around 68% of them seen only once. The sample comprised PBMCs. Source of these receptors: a man in his fifties in good health and CMV-seronegative.

The V gene is TRBV6-5, the J gene TRBJ1-2, with 8 nucleotides matching TRBD1. CDR3 size: 13 residues. V lost 5 bases to trimming and J lost 7 bases; unmatched junction nucleotides: 6. Germline V CDR1 and CDR2: MNHEY, SVGAGI. Written as DNA, the CDR3 is TGTGCCAGCAGTGACACAGGGGGATTTGGCTACACCTTC. It translates to CASSDTGGFGYTF.

This clone was observed a few times. The chain is built from TRBV27 and TRBJ2-2; D may be TRBD2 (7 bases). The CDR3 extends over 16 amino acids. Germline lookup yields CDR1 MNHEY and CDR2 SMNVEV (reference sequence). V lost 5 bases, J lost 2 bases, and 15 bases lay in between. The CDR3 bases are TGTGCCAGCAGTGGGGGGGGGCAGGTAAACACCGGGGAGCTGTTTTTT. Its protein product is CASSGGGQVNTGELFF.

This clone showed up just a few times. This chain connects TRBV28 to TRBJ1-3; D may be TRBD1 (5 bases). Germline CDR1 MDHEN, CDR2 SYDVKM. Trimming took 0 bases from V and 4 from J, leaving 10 bases between them. This CDR3 has 15 amino acids. CDR3 region: CASSLWGGKGNTIYF. CDR3 DNA: TGTGCCAGCAGTTTATGGGGGGGGAAGGGAAACACCATATATTTT. Full variable domain (outside the CDR3, taken from reference TRBV28 and TRBJ1-3): DVKVTQSSRYLVKRTGEKVFLECVQDMDHENMFWYRQDPGLGLRLIYFSYDVKMKEKGDIPEGYSVSREKKERFSLILESASTNQTSMYLCASSLWGGKGNTIYFGEGSWLTVV.

This chain joins TRBV29-1 and TRBJ1-2, with D maybe TRBD1 (5 bases). The CDR3 contains 13 residues. Trimming took off 3 bases at V and 11 bases at J, with 19 bases between the two ends. Germline V gives CDR1 SQVTM, CDR2 ANQGSEA. The CDR3 here is CSVDPKMLQEYTF. CDR3 coding DNA: TGCAGCGTTGACCCAAAAATGTTACAGGAGTACACCTTC.

This rearrangement joins TRBV27 to TRBJ2-5; 8 nucleotides line up with TRBD1. This CDR3 is 14 amino acids long. Germline assignment: CDR1 MNHEY and CDR2 SMNVEV (reference sequence). V lost 10 bases and J lost 4; bases outside the gene matches: 11. In DNA, the CDR3 is TGTGCCACCCAAGGTCGGACAGGGAGAGAGACCCAGTACTTC. This encodes CATQGRTGRETQYF.

This clone is a singleton in its sample. Here the CDR3 omits its conserved ending phenylalanine or tryptophan, so a read error is the likely source. The genes are TRBV19 and TRBJ1-6; D is ambiguous. The CDR3 runs to 19 residues. In germline, CDR1 is LNHDA, CDR2 SQIVND (reference sequence). Trimming shortened V by 0 bases and J by 7 bases, and 22 bases separated the two germline ends. The CDR3, as DNA: TGTGCCAGTAGTATAGAGGGGAGCCGGTACTCAATCTTGAATTCACCCCTCCACTTG. It encodes CASSIEGSRYSILNSPLHL.

About this clone itself: The sample holds other DNA sequences that translate to the same CDR3. The J gene is TRBJ1-1, the V gene TRBV18; 7 bases match TRBD1. The V segment lost 4 bases and the J segment 2 bases; nucleotides outside the gene matches: 4. This CDR3 is built from 14 residues. CDR1 KGHSH and CDR2 LQKENI come from the germline V gene. The CDR3 here is CASSLTGVNTEAFF. The CDR3 DNA reads TGTGCCAGCTCACTTACAGGGGTTAACACTGAAGCTTTCTTT.

This clone was recorded a few times. The genes are TRBV15 and TRBJ2-3; 7 bases line up with TRBD1. Unmatched junction bases numbered 5, after V lost 1 base and J lost 4 bases. Germline CDR1 LNHNV, CDR2 YYDKDF (reference sequence). The CDR3 contains 15 residues. The CDR3 is CATSRGPTGADTQYF. The DNA of the CDR3 is TGTGCCACCAGCAGAGGTCCCACAGGGGCAGATACGCAGTATTTT.

The chain uses TRBV7-6 and TRBJ1-2; D uncertain. With 4 bases removed from V and 0 bases from J, the gap between germline ends came to 15 bases. The CDR3 totals 16 residues. Germline values: CDR1 SGHVS, CDR2 FNYEAQ. CDR3 nucleotide sequence: TGTGCCAGCAGCTCCCAACCGGGCGGGACTAACTATGGCTACACCTTC. Its translation: CASSSQPGGTNYGYTF.

The V and J genes are TRBV19 and TRBJ1-2; D is undetermined. This CDR3 has 13 residues. Trimming pared 5 bases from V and 4 bases from J, leaving 11 bases between. Germline V CDR1 and CDR2: LNHDA, SQIVND (reference sequence). DNA of the CDR3: TGTGCCAGTAGTGCAGGATCATCCTATGGCTACACCTTC. Translating gives CASSAGSSYGYTF.

The genes are TRBV4-2 and TRBJ1-2; TRBD1 matches 11 bases. V lost 5 bases and J lost 6; bases outside the gene matches: 5. Germline lookup yields CDR1 LGHNA and CDR2 YNFKEQ. CDR3 length: 14 residues. The CDR3 region has the DNA TGTGCCAGCAGCACTGGACAGGGGGCAGATGGCTACACCTTC. Protein sequence: CASSTGQGADGYTF.

The gene calls are TRBV6-5 and TRBJ1-2; possible D gene TRBD1, 5 bases. This CDR3 spans 14 amino acids. The germline V gene has CDR1 MNHEY and CDR2 SVGAGI. The V gene lost 5 bases and the J gene lost 4 bases, with 14 bases spanning the gap. The CDR3 loop reads CASSVRAGGYGYTF. CDR3 DNA: TGTGCCAGCAGTGTCAGGGCCGGGGGCTATGGCTACACCTTC.

This clone was detected a few times. The chain combines TRBV28 with TRBJ2-3; 8 bases match TRBD2. V lost 7 bases and J lost 6; bases outside the gene matches: 9. The CDR3 covers 14 residues. Germline values: CDR1 MDHEN, CDR2 SYDVKM. CDR3 DNA: TGTGCCAGCAAGTCGGGGGGGCCGAGGGATACGCAGTATTTT. Its protein product is CASKSGGPRDTQYF.

This clone was counted a few times. CDR3 in amino acids: CASSSGQHYGYTF. The CDR3 nucleotides are TGCGCCAGCAGCTCGGGACAGCACTATGGCTACACCTTC. The rearrangement joins TRBV5-1 to TRBJ1-2, with 7 bases identical to TRBD1. Germline V gene sequence: CDR1 SGHRS, CDR2 YFSETQ. Trimming removed 3 bases from V and 3 bases from J; junction bases left unmatched: 2. The CDR3 loop spans 13 amino acids.

This clone was seen more than once but under ten times. V usage is TRBV5-1 and J usage is TRBJ1-2; a possible D gene is TRBD1 (5 bases). This CDR3 has 16 amino acids. Trimming shortened V by 0 bases and J by 1 base, and 13 bases separated the two germline ends. CDR1 and CDR2 (germline): SGHRS, YFSETQ. The DNA of the CDR3 is TGCGCCAGCAGCTTGGGTTTGGGGCAGCTTAACTATGGCTACACCTTC. Amino acid sequence: CASSLGLGQLNYGYTF.

The rearrangement links TRBV7-9 to TRBJ1-6; 7 bases map to TRBD1. This CDR3 spans 16 amino acids. Trimming removed 3 bases from V and 6 bases from J; junction bases left unmatched: 8. Germline CDR1 SEHNR, CDR2 FQNEAQ (reference sequence). CDR3: CASSFNARQGNSPLHF. CDR3 sequence (DNA): TGTGCCAGCAGCTTTAATGCGAGACAGGGTAATTCACCCCTCCACTTT.

The CDR3 is CASSQTGGYNSPLHF. DNA for the CDR3: TGTGCCAGCAGCCAGACAGGGGGTTATAATTCACCCCTCCACTTT. The chain is built from TRBV11-1 and TRBJ1-6; 9 nucleotides match TRBD1. CDR1 SGHAT and CDR2 FQDESV come from the germline V gene (reference sequence). This CDR3 comprises 15 residues. The trim removed 5 bases at V and 4 bases at J, leaving 3 bases unmatched. Full variable domain (rest looked up from reference TRBV11-1 and TRBJ1-6): EAEVAQSPRYKITEKSQAVAFWCDPISGHATLYWYRQILGQGPELLVQFQDESVVDDSQLPKDRFSAERLKGVDSTLKIQPAELGDSAMYLCASSQTGGYNSPLHFGNGTRLTVT.